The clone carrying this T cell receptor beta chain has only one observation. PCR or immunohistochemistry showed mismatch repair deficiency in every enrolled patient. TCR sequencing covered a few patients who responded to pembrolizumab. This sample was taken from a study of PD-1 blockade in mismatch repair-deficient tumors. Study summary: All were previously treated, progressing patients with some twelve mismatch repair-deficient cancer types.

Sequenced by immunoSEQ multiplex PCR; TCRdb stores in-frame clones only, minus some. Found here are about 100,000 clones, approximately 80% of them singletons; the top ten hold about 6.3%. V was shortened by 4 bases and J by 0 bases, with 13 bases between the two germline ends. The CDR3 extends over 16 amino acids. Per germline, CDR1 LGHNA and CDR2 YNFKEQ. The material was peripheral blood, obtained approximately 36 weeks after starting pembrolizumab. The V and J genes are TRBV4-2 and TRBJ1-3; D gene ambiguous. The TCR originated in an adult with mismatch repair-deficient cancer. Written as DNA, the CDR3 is TGTGCCAGCAGCCCGGGCAACCAATACTCTGGAAACACCATATATTTT. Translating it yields CASSPGNQYSGNTIYF.